This is a list of T cell receptor beta chains from one sample in a study of T-cell reconstitution after alpha-beta-depleted transplantation in children. TCRdb fed the PCR reads into MiXCR, producing one record per CDR3 protein. The table has under 350,000 distinct CDR3 sequences, more than 8% seen once. The source material was PBMCs from the stem cell graft donor, sampled from the stem cell graft. All receptors come from a human donor who donated a stem cell graft to a child with SCID. The CDR3 runs from the conserved cysteine through the conserved F or W. A D gene is named only where the DNA matches it firmly. Not all rows give a size; the values are once, few, many and, for expanded clones, a class.

v_gene,j_gene,d_gene,abundance,CDR3aa,CDR3nt
TRBV7-8,TRBJ2-5,NA,few,CASALTRPKETQYF,TGTGCCAGCGCTTTGACTAGGCCGAAAGAGACCCAGTACTTC
TRBV12-3/TRBV12-4,TRBJ2-7,NA,NA,CASSLGPGYIPYEQYF,TGTGCCAGCAGTTTAGGGCCGGGTTATATTCCCTACGAGCAGTACTTC
TRBV29-1,TRBJ2-7,TRBD1,few,CSVEVGTGGYEQYF,TGCAGCGTTGAAGTTGGGACAGGGGGCTACGAGCAGTACTTC
TRBV3-1,TRBJ2-3,NA,many,CASSQVEGGLMDTQYF,TGTGCCAGCAGCCAAGTTGAGGGGGGCCTGATGGATACGCAGTATTTT
TRBV5-1,TRBJ2-5,TRBD2,many,CASSLAPAGEQETQYF,TGCGCCAGCAGCTTGGCGCCAGCGGGGGAACAAGAGACCCAGTACTTC
TRBV9,TRBJ2-3,NA,many,CASSVVQARTDTQYF,TGTGCCAGCAGCGTAGTTCAGGCCCGCACAGATACGCAGTATTTT
TRBV6-1,TRBJ2-3,TRBD1,many,CASRKARMGQGGDTQYF,TGTGCCAGCAGAAAAGCGAGAATGGGACAGGGAGGAGATACGCAGTATTTT
TRBV10-3,TRBJ2-5,NA,many,CAIRDFEETQYF,TGTGCCATCAGGGACTTTGAAGAGACCCAGTACTTC
TRBV10-3,TRBJ2-7,TRBD1,NA,CATRDRSPSYEQYF,TGTGCCACCAGGGACAGGTCCCCCTCCTACGAGCAGTACTTC
TRBV24-1,TRBJ2-3,TRBD2,few,CATSDSQRGSDTQYF,TGTGCCACCAGTGATTCTCAGCGGGGGTCAGATACGCAGTATTTT
TRBV9,TRBJ2-5,NA,NA,CASSVASAGQSGGQYF,TGTGCCAGCAGCGTAGCCAGCGCGGGACAGTCAGGGGGCCAGTACTTC
TRBV4-1,TRBJ1-3,NA,NA,CASSQENGNTIYF,TGCGCCAGCAGCCAAGAAAATGGAAACACCATATATTTT
TRBV20-1,TRBJ1-5,TRBD1,few,CSASRGGSQPQHF,TGCAGTGCTTCCAGGGGGGGAAGTCAGCCCCAGCATTTT
TRBV6-5,TRBJ2-2,TRBD1,NA,CASSFRGQGGELFF,TGTGCCAGCAGTTTCAGGGGGCAGGGCGGGGAGCTGTTTTTT
TRBV5-5,TRBJ1-6,NA,many,CASFGDGSLAPLHF,TGTGCCAGCTTTGGGGACGGTTCCCTAGCACCCCTCCACTTT
TRBV7-8,TRBJ1-2,NA,few,CASSLSDNGYTF,TGTGCCAGCAGCTTAAGTGACAATGGCTACACCTTC
TRBV12-3/TRBV12-4,TRBJ1-2,NA,NA,CASSPGEVGYTF,TGTGCCAGCAGTCCCGGGGAGGTCGGCTACACCTTC
TRBV28,TRBJ1-6,NA,NA,CASTSVGENSPLHF,TGTGCCAGCACTTCCGTCGGGGAGAATTCACCCCTCCACTTT
TRBV12-3/TRBV12-4,TRBJ1-1,TRBD1,many,CASSTTGEVNTEAFF,TGTGCCAGCAGCACGACAGGGGAGGTTAACACTGAAGCTTTCTTT
TRBV7-7,TRBJ2-2,TRBD1,many,CASSRDRGRGELFF,TGTGCTAGCAGCCGGGACAGGGGGCGCGGGGAGCTGTTTTTT
TRBV6-4,TRBJ1-1,NA,NA,CASSRKENTEAFF,TGTGCCAGCAGCAGGAAGGAGAACACTGAAGCTTTCTTT
TRBV7-8,TRBJ2-3,NA,many,CASSLDVQGTDTQYF,TGTGCCAGCAGCTTAGATGTACAGGGCACAGATACGCAGTATTTT
TRBV3-1,TRBJ2-4,NA,NA,CASSQVSAIQYF,TGTGCCAGCAGCCAAGTTAGCGCGATTCAGTACTTC
TRBV15,TRBJ1-1,NA,few,CATSRESDLEAFF,TGTGCCACCAGCAGAGAAAGCGACCTTGAAGCTTTCTTT
TRBV4-2,TRBJ2-3,NA,NA,CASSQDPHRVGDTQYF,TGTGCCAGCAGCCAAGATCCTCACAGGGTTGGAGATACGCAGTATTTT
TRBV11-1,TRBJ1-6,NA,few,CASSESGGAYNSPLHF,TGTGCCAGCAGCGAATCTGGGGGGGCCTATAATTCACCCCTCCACTTT
TRBV7-6,TRBJ2-7,TRBD1,NA,CASSFRDRDLDEQYF,TGTGCCAGCAGCTTTCGGGACAGGGATTTGGACGAGCAGTACTTC
TRBV20-1,TRBJ2-2,TRBD1,NA,CSARVGPGGVQKAGELFF,TGCAGTGCTAGAGTGGGACCAGGGGGCGTCCAAAAGGCCGGGGAGCTGTTTTTT
TRBV20-1,TRBJ2-5,TRBD2,NA,CSARDPAGGAQETQYF,TGCAGTGCTAGAGATCCGGCGGGGGGGGCCCAGGAGACCCAGTACTTC
TRBV5-1,TRBJ1-1,NA,few,CASSLDWPGANTEAFF,TGCGCCAGCAGCTTGGATTGGCCAGGGGCGAACACTGAAGCTTTCTTT
TRBV20-1,TRBJ2-5,TRBD2,many,CSASGLVGVETQYF,TGCAGTGCTAGCGGACTAGTCGGGGTGGAGACCCAGTACTTC
TRBV12-3/TRBV12-4,TRBJ1-1,NA,many,CASSLVEAEAFF,TGTGCCAGCAGTTTGGTCGAGGCTGAAGCTTTCTTT
TRBV5-4,TRBJ2-5,NA,few,CASSLYGALSEETQYF,TGTGCCAGCAGCTTGTATGGGGCCCTTTCCGAGGAGACCCAGTACTTC
TRBV7-9,TRBJ1-4,NA,NA,CASSLDGRTNEKLFF,TGTGCCAGCAGCTTAGATGGAAGGACTAATGAAAAACTGTTTTTT
TRBV6-2/TRBV6-3,TRBJ1-1,NA,NA,CASISQVGARRSTEAFF,TGTGCCAGCATTTCCCAAGTCGGTGCGCGTCGGAGCACTGAAGCTTTCTTT
TRBV12-3/TRBV12-4,TRBJ2-5,NA,few,CASSLVDTDRRTQYF,TGTGCCAGCAGTTTAGTGGACACGGACCGTCGGACCCAGTACTTC
TRBV7-9,TRBJ2-1,NA,few,CASSSAYNEQFF,TGTGCCAGCAGCTCCGCCTACAATGAGCAGTTCTTC